A selection of T cell receptor beta chains follows, all from one sample in a study of blood T cell repertoires in COVID-19. Sequenced by immunoSEQ multiplex PCR; TCRdb stores in-frame clones only, minus some. This table has a few hundred thousand clones, less than 85% appearing once. Sequenced sample: peripheral blood. The receptors here all came from a woman aged 18 to 35 with acute or convalescent COVID-19. CDR3s include the opening cysteine and the closing phenylalanine or tryptophan. The D gene is left open where the match is weak. Size tells how often a clone was seen (once, few, many) or the class of an expanded clone, and some rows leave it out.

D	J	size	V	CDR3	DNA
TRBD2	TRBJ2-3	NA	TRBV7-2	CASSPRPASGGSDTQYF	TGTGCCAGCAGCCCGAGACCCGCTAGCGGGGGTTCAGATACGCAGTATTTT
NA	TRBJ2-7	NA	TRBV9	CASSSRPASMSYEQYF	TGTGCCAGCAGCTCCCGACCCGCTAGTATGTCCTACGAGCAGTACTTC
TRBD1	TRBJ1-3	NA	TRBV7-9	CASSTDRGTIISGNTIYF	TGTGCCAGCAGCACAGACAGGGGCACTATTATCTCTGGAAACACCATATATTTT
NA	TRBJ2-7	NA	TRBV6-4	CASSEGDSYEQYF	TGTGCCAGCAGTGAAGGGGACTCCTACGAGCAGTACTTC
NA	TRBJ1-5	NA	TRBV5-1	CASSLAGPNQPQHF	TGCGCCAGCAGCTTGGCTGGGCCCAATCAGCCCCAGCATTTT
NA	TRBJ1-5	once	TRBV6-5	CASSLGQENQPQHF	TGTGCCAGCAGTCTTGGACAAGAGAATCAGCCCCAGCATTTT
TRBD1	TRBJ2-2	NA	TRBV18	CASSLRTGDGELFF	TGTGCCAGCTCACTAAGAACAGGGGACGGGGAGCTGTTTTTT
TRBD1	TRBJ1-2	NA	TRBV29-1	CSVDISDRGSYGYTF	TGCAGCGTTGATATTTCGGACAGGGGCTCCTATGGCTACACCTTC
NA	TRBJ1-2	NA	TRBV5-6	CASSFKAQGTYGYTF	TGTGCCAGCAGCTTCAAAGCGCAGGGTACCTATGGCTACACCTTC
NA	TRBJ2-1	NA	TRBV7-8	CASSSIANNEQFF	TGTGCCAGCAGCTCCATTGCGAACAATGAGCAGTTCTTC
NA	TRBJ1-1	NA	TRBV12-3/TRBV12-4	CASSLGTASEAFF	TGTGCCAGCAGTTTAGGGACAGCATCTGAAGCTTTCTTT
TRBD1	TRBJ2-7	once	TRBV11-2	CASTLYLGQGSGEQYF	TGTGCCAGCACCCTATATCTTGGACAGGGATCAGGAGAGCAGTACTTC
NA	TRBJ1-2	few	TRBV7-2	CASSPGGTSNYGYTF	TGTGCCAGCAGCCCCGGGGGGACTTCTAACTATGGCTACACCTTC
NA	TRBJ2-3	NA	TRBV29-1	CSVALRNTDTQYF	TGCAGCGTTGCCCTCAGAAACACAGATACGCAGTATTTT
NA	TRBJ1-5	few	TRBV28	CASSLGPPRPQHF	TGTGCCAGCAGTTTGGGGCCCCCAAGGCCCCAGCATTTT
NA	TRBJ2-7	NA	TRBV5-4	CASSLVGQGFSEQYF	TGTGCCAGCAGCTTGGTAGGGCAGGGATTCTCCGAGCAGTACTTC
TRBD1	TRBJ1-2	NA	TRBV5-8	CASSLAGQGAFGYGYTF	TGTGCCAGCAGCTTGGCCGGACAGGGGGCCTTTGGCTATGGCTACACCTTC
TRBD1	TRBJ1-1	once	TRBV28	CASSRGQPNTEAFF	TGTGCCAGCAGTAGGGGACAGCCGAACACTGAAGCTTTCTTT
TRBD1	TRBJ1-5	NA	TRBV15	CATSRLGQGTADSIYSNQPQHF	TGTGCCACCAGCAGACTGGGACAGGGAACCGCCGATTCCATTTATAGCAATCAGCCCCAGCATTTT
TRBD2	TRBJ2-3	NA	TRBV7-9	CASSPSRGSTDTQYF	TGTGCCAGCAGCCCTTCGCGGGGGTCCACAGATACGCAGTATTTT
TRBD2	TRBJ2-1	NA	TRBV19	CASSIEGSGTNEQFF	TGTGCCAGTAGTATAGAAGGTAGCGGGACCAATGAGCAGTTCTTC
NA	TRBJ2-7	once	TRBV18	CASSPQSKTYEQYF	TGTGCCAGCTCACCACAGTCTAAAACTTACGAGCAGTACTTC
TRBD1	TRBJ2-5	NA	TRBV19	CASSGGRDREETQYF	TGTGCCAGTAGTGGGGGCCGGGACAGGGAAGAGACCCAGTACTTC
NA	TRBJ1-5	few	TRBV24-1	CATSDRQFNQPQHF	TGTGCCACCAGTGATCGACAGTTCAATCAGCCCCAGCATTTT
TRBD2	TRBJ2-3	NA	TRBV7-3	CASSSGPGLAGAVDTQYF	TGTGCCAGCAGCTCAGGGCCGGGACTAGCGGGAGCCGTAGATACGCAGTATTTT
NA	TRBJ1-2	few	TRBV3-1/TRBV3-2	CASSQDLPGAGYGYTF	TGTGCCAGCAGCCAAGATTTGCCAGGGGCCGGGTATGGCTACACCTTC
NA	TRBJ1-1	NA	TRBV19	CASSVRRGAAFTEAFF	TGTGCCAGTAGTGTCCGACGGGGGGCGGCTTTCACTGAAGCTTTCTTT
TRBD1	TRBJ1-5	NA	TRBV2	CASSGDRDSNQPQHF	TGTGCCAGCAGTGGGGACAGGGATAGCAATCAGCCCCAGCATTTT
NA	TRBJ1-3	NA	TRBV28	CASSSNVGAYGNTIYF	TGTGCCAGCTCTTCTAATGTGGGGGCTTATGGAAACACCATATATTTT